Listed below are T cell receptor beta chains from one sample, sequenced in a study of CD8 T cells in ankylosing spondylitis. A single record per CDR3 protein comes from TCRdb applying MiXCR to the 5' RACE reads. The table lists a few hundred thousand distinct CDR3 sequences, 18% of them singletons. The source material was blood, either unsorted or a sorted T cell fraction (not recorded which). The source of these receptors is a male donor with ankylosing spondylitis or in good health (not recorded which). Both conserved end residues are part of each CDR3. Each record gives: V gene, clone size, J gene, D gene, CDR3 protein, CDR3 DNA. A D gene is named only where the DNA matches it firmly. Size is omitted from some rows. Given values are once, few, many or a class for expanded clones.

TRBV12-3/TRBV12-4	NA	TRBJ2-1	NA	CASSDPLASQQFF	TGTGCCAGCAGTGATCCCCTAGCGAGCCAGCAGTTCTTC
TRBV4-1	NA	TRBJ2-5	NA	CASSQEPRYQETQYF	TGCGCCAGCAGCCAAGAACCGAGATACCAAGAGACCCAGTACTTC
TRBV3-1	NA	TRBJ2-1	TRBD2	CASSQGGEREVDEQFF	TGTGCCAGCAGCCAAGGCGGGGAGCGGGAGGTGGATGAGCAGTTCTTC
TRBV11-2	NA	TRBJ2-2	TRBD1	CASSATLGQFNTGELFF	TGTGCCAGCAGCGCCACACTGGGACAGTTCAACACCGGGGAGCTGTTTTTT
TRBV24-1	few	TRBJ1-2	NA	CATSPRSVNYGYTF	TGTGCCACCAGTCCTCGATCCGTCAACTATGGCTACACCTTC
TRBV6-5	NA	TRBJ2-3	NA	CASSYSGLDTQYF	TGTGCCAGCAGTTACTCGGGGCTAGATACGCAGTATTTT
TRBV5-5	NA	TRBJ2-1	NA	CASAWGGNEQFF	TGTGCCAGCGCTTGGGGTGGCAATGAGCAGTTCTTC
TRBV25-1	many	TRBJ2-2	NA	CASSEWVGENTGELFF	TGTGCCAGCAGTGAATGGGTTGGGGAGAACACCGGGGAGCTGTTTTTT
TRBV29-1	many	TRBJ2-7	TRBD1	CSVVSGGVSEQYF	TGCAGCGTTGTCTCAGGGGGCGTTTCCGAGCAGTACTTC
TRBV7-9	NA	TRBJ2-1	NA	CASSPQRIGLSPNEQFF	TGTGCCAGCAGCCCCCAGCGGATAGGGCTTAGCCCCAATGAGCAGTTCTTC
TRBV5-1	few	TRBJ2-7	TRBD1	CASSSFQGAYEQYF	TGCGCCAGCAGCTCCTTCCAGGGGGCTTACGAGCAGTACTTC
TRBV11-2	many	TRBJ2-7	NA	CASSPLTHYEQYF	TGTGCCAGCAGCCCCCTAACCCACTACGAGCAGTACTTC
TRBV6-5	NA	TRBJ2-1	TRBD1	CASSYGTGEYNEQFF	TGTGCCAGCAGTTATGGGACAGGGGAGTACAATGAGCAGTTCTTC
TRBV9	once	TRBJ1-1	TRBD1	CASSATGHEAFF	TGTGCCAGCAGCGCGACAGGGCATGAAGCTTTCTTT
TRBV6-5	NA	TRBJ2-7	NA	CASWSVNYEQYF	TGTGCCAGCTGGTCCGTAAACTACGAGCAGTACTTC
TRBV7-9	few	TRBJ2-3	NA	CASAGRLVDTQYF	TGTGCCAGCGCGGGTCGGTTGGTAGATACGCAGTATTTT
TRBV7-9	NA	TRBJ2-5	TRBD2	CASSGLAQQETQYF	TGTGCCAGCAGCGGACTAGCGCAACAAGAGACCCAGTACTTC
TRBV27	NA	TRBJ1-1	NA	CASVGGFEAFF	TGTGCCAGCGTGGGGGGGTTTGAAGCTTTCTTT